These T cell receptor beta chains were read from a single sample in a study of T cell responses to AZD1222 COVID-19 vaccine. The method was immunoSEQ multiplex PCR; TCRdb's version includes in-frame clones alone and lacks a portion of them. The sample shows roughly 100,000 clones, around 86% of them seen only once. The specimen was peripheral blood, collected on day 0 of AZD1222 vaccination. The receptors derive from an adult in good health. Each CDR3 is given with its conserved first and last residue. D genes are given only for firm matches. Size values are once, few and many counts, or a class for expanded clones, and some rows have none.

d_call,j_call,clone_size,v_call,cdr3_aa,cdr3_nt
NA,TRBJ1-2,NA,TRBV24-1,CATSDLNYRDGYTF,TGTGCCACCAGTGATTTGAATTATAGGGACGGCTACACCTTC
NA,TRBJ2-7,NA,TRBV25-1,CASIPIGSYEQYF,TGTGCCAGCATCCCCATCGGGAGCTACGAGCAGTACTTC
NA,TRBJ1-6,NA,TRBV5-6,CASSLRTVSSPLHF,TGTGCCAGCAGCTTGCGTACAGTATCCTCACCCCTCCACTTT
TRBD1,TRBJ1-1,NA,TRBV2,CASRGTGGLVGTEAFF,TGTGCCAGCAGAGGGACAGGGGGATTAGTCGGCACTGAAGCTTTCTTT
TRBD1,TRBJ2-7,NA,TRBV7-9,CASSSPGQIYEQYF,TGTGCCAGCAGCTCACCGGGACAGATTTACGAGCAGTACTTC
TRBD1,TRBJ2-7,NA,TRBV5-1,CASSMPGQGQYEQYF,TGCGCCAGCAGCATGCCGGGACAGGGTCAATACGAGCAGTACTTC
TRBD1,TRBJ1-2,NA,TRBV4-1,CASSQDGTDYGYTF,TGCGCCAGCAGCCAAGATGGGACAGACTATGGCTACACCTTC
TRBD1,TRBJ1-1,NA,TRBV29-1,CSAGTGGIWNTEAFF,TGCAGCGCTGGGACAGGGGGGATTTGGAACACTGAAGCTTTCTTT
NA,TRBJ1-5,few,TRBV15,CATSRDKTGRSNQPQHF,TGTGCCACCAGCAGAGATAAAACAGGGCGAAGCAATCAGCCCCAGCATTTT
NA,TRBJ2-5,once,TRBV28,CASSLPGVAFETQYF,TGTGCCAGCAGTTTACCCGGTGTGGCGTTCGAGACCCAGTACTTC
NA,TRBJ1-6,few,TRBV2,CASSEIGGNDSPLHF,TGTGCCAGCAGTGAAATAGGGGGGAATGATTCACCCCTCCACTTT
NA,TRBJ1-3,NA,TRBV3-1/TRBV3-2,CASSQIRVGTIYF,TGTGCCAGCAGCCAAATCAGGGTGGGCACCATATATTTT
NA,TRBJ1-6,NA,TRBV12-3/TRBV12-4,CASRGSYNSPLHF,TGTGCCAGCCGGGGGAGCTATAATTCACCCCTCCACTTT
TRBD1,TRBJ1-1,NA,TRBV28,CASQGGRGVTEAFF,TGTGCCTCACAGGGGGGGCGGGGAGTCACTGAAGCTTTCTTT
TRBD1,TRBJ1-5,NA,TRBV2,CASRADLGRGLNQPQHF,TGTGCCAGCAGAGCCGACCTGGGCAGGGGGCTAAATCAGCCCCAGCATTTT